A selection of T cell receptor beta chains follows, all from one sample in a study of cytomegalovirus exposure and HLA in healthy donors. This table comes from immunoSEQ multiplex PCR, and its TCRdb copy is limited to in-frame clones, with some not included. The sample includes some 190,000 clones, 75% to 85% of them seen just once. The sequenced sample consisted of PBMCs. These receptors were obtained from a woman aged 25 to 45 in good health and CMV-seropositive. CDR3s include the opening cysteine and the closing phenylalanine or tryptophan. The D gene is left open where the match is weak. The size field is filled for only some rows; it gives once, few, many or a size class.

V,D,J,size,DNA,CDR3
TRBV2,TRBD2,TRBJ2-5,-,TGTGCCAGCCGCCATGGACTAGCGGGGTTCCAAGAGACCCAGTACTTC,CASRHGLAGFQETQYF
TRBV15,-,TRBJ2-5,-,TGTGCCACCAGCACTCGGAGCGCCCCTTCCCAAGAGACCCAGTACTTC,CATSTRSAPSQETQYF
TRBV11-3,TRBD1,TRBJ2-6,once,TGTGCCAGCAGCTCGCGACAGGGGGCGATCTCTGGGGCCAACGTCCTGACTTTC,CASSSRQGAISGANVLTF
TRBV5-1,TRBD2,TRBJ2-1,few,TGCGCCAGCAGCTTGGTCGCTAGCGGGGACAATGAGCAGTTCTTC,CASSLVASGDNEQFF
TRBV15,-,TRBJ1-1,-,TGTGCCACCAGCCCCCCATTAGGGGGTAGGGCCACTGAAGCTTTCTTT,CATSPPLGGRATEAFF
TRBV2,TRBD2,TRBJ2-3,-,TGTGCCAGCAGCCCCGGGACTAGCGGGGGGCCGGATACGCAGTATTTT,CASSPGTSGGPDTQYF
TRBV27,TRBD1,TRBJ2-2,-,TGTGCCAGCAGTCCGGACAGGGCGAAAGAGAACACCGGGGAGCTGTTTTTT,CASSPDRAKENTGELFF
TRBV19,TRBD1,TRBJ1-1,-,TGTGCCAGTACCGAGGGACCAGGGGGCACTGAAGCTTTCTTT,CASTEGPGGTEAFF
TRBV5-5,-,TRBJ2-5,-,TGTGCCAGCAGCTTGTCGGGACCCACGGGGGAGCAGTACTTC,CASSLSGPTGEQYF
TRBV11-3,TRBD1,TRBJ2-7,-,TGTGCCAGCAGCTCGGCTACTGGGACAGAAGCCTACGAGCAGTACTTC,CASSSATGTEAYEQYF
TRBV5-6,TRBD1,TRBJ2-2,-,TGTGCCAGCAGCTTGGGGACAGGGGGGGCCGGGGAGCTGTTTTTT,CASSLGTGGAGELFF
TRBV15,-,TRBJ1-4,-,TGTGCCACCAGCAGAGAGGAGCGGACAGCCCGGGCTGAAAAACTGTTTTTT,CATSREERTARAEKLFF
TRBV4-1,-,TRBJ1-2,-,TGCGCCAGCAGCCGCCAAGGGGGGGGCGGTATAGATGGCTACACCTTC,CASSRQGGGGIDGYTF
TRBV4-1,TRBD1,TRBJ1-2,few,TGCGCCAGCAGCCCCATAACAGGGGACTATGGCTACACCTTC,CASSPITGDYGYTF
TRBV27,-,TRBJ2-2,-,TGTGCCAGCAGTACAGGGGAGGCCGGGGAGCTGTTTTTT,CASSTGEAGELFF
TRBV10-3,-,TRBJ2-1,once,TGTGCCATCAGGGACACCTACAATGAGCAGTTCTTC,CAIRDTYNEQFF
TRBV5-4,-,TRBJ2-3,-,TGTGCCAGCAGCCCCGGGACTAGCACAGATACGCAGTATTTT,CASSPGTSTDTQYF
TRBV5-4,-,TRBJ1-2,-,TGTGCCAGCAGCTTTACAAGGGGAAGCTATGGCTACACCTTC,CASSFTRGSYGYTF
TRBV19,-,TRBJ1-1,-,TGTGCCAGTAGTATAGGAAGAGGTGAAGCTTTCTTT,CASSIGRGEAFF
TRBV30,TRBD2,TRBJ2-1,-,TGTGCCTGGGAACCCGGGACTAGCGGCTACAATGAGCAGTTCTTC,CAWEPGTSGYNEQFF
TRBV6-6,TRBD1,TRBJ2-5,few,TGTGCCACAGTGGGACAGGGGGCCTTCGGGGCCCAGTACTTC,CATVGQGAFGAQYF
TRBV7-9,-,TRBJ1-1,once,TGTTCCAGCAGCTCCCCCTGGGGGGATTGGGTGAACACTGAAGCTTTCTTT,CSSSSPWGDWVNTEAFF
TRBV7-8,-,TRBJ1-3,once,TGTGCCAGCAGCTCCGAGAGGGTCAGAGCAGTCGGAAACACCATATATTTT,CASSSERVRAVGNTIYF
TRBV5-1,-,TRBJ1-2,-,TGCGCCAGCAGCTTACAGGGTTATGGCTACACCTTC,CASSLQGYGYTF
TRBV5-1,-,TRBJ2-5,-,TGCGCCAGCAGCGCGGGGCCTGTGAGAGAGACCCAGTACTTC,CASSAGPVRETQYF
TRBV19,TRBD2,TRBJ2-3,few,TGTGCCAGTAGCAACGTTCGGGGGGGGTATACGCAGTATTTT,CASSNVRGGYTQYF
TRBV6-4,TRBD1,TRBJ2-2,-,TGTGCCAGCAGTGAGGAGGCAGGGGGCGCCGGGGAGCTGTTTTTT,CASSEEAGGAGELFF
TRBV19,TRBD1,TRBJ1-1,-,TGTGCCAGTAGCCTGGACAGGGGGCAGGACACTGAAGCTTTCTTT,CASSLDRGQDTEAFF
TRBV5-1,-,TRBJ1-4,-,TGCGCCAGCAGCTTGCAGGGGCAGGTGACTAATGAAAAACTGTTTTTT,CASSLQGQVTNEKLFF
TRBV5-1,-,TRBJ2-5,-,TGCGCCAGCAGCTTGGGACCGACTAGCCAAGAGACCCAGTACTTC,CASSLGPTSQETQYF
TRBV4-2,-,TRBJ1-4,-,TGTGCCAGCAGCCATGAGGACAGAGGAGAATCTGAAAAACTGTTTTTT,CASSHEDRGESEKLFF
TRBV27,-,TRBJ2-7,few,TGTGCCAGCAGCTCCCTCGAGGGTTTCCACGAGCAGTACTTC,CASSSLEGFHEQYF
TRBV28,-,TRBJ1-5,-,TGTGCCAGCAGTTTGAGCGAGGGAGGGGTGGGCAATCAGCCCCAGCATTTT,CASSLSEGGVGNQPQHF
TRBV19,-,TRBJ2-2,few,TGTGCCAGTAGGAGAGTTACGAACACCGGGGAGCTGTTTTTT,CASRRVTNTGELFF
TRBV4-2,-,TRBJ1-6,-,TGTGCCAGCAGCCAAAACAGGGCTAATTCACCCCTCCACTTT,CASSQNRANSPLHF
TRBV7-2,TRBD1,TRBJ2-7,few,TGTGCCAGCAGCTTTACAGGGGGGGAGCAGTACTTC,CASSFTGGEQYF
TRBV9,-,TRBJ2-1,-,TGTGCCAGCAGCGCCCCCGCGGGTTACGAGCAGTTCTTC,CASSAPAGYEQFF
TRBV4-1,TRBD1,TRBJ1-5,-,TGCGCCAGCAGCCTCTTCCCCCAGGGGGACCGTGAACCCCAGCATTTT,CASSLFPQGDREPQHF
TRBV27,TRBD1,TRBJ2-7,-,TGTGCCAGCAGTTTGTCCGGGACAGGGGTTCTGAGAGAGCAGTACTTC,CASSLSGTGVLREQYF
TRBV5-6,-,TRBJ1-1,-,TGTGCCAGCAGCTTGGAGGGCAGGGAAACGACTGAAGCTTTCTTT,CASSLEGRETTEAFF
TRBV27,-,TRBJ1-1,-,TGTGCCAGCAGTTTCTGGGGGCCTCCGAACACTGAAGCTTTCTTT,CASSFWGPPNTEAFF
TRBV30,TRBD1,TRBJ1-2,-,TGTGCCTGCCCCGGGACAGGCCTTTATGGCTACACCTTC,CACPGTGLYGYTF
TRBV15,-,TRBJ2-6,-,TGTGCCACCAGCAGAGCCAGCGACTCTGGGGCCAACGTCCTGACTTTC,CATSRASDSGANVLTF
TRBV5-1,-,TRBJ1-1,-,TGCGCCAGCAGCTTGGTATTGGGGCAGGGTGAAGCTTTCTTT,CASSLVLGQGEAFF
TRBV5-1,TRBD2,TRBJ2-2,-,TGCGCCAGCAGGGGAGGGGCAACCGGGGAGCTGTTTTTT,CASRGGATGELFF
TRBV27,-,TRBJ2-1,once,TGTGCCAGCGCGGCCGCCGTCTCCTACAATGAGCAGTTCTTC,CASAAAVSYNEQFF
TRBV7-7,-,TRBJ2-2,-,TGTGCTAGCAGCCCCCATGCCGGGGAGCTGTTTTTT,CASSPHAGELFF
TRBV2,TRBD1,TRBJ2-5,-,TGTGCCAGCAGCCGGACAGGGAGGAGGGTAAGAGAGACCCAGTACTTC,CASSRTGRRVRETQYF
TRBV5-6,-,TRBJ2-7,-,TGTGCCAGCAGCGGGGGGAACGAGCAGTACTTC,CASSGGNEQYF
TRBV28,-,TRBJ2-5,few,TGTGCCAGCAGCCAGGGGGGTCGGGAGGAGACCCAGTACTTC,CASSQGGREETQYF
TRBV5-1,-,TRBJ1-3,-,TGCGCCAGCAGCTTAGGAGGGTCGATCTCTGGAAACACCATATATTTT,CASSLGGSISGNTIYF
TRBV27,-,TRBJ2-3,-,TGTGCCAGCAGTTTCACTCCCAGGACAGATACGCAGTATTTT,CASSFTPRTDTQYF
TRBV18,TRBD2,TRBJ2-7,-,TGTGCCAGCTCACCCGGGACTAGCGGATACGAGCAGTACTTC,CASSPGTSGYEQYF